This T cell receptor (beta chain) was identified during a study of shared clonotypes between healthy human individuals. For the study at large: A donor's plate count was three for CD4 naive and three for CD4 memory; CD8 naive had two and CD8 memory one. Findings and limits, study-wide: Among non-shared clonotypes, generation probabilities were lower than among those shared by all four donors. Generally, estimated richness proved larger in naive subsets than it did in memory subsets. Even with large depth, rarefaction showed that sorted-subset sequencing was incomplete.

Cells designated naive CD8 were CD45RO-negative and were positively selected for CCR7, with terminally differentiated effector memory CD45RA+ cells excluded. The CDR3 covers 14 residues. V was pared by 1 base and J by 8 bases, with 12 bases between. Per germline, CDR1 SGHTA and CDR2 FQGNSA. This clone came up once. Its antigen is still unknown. Measured with immunoSEQ multiplex PCR; TCRdb has only the in-frame clones, and not every one. The data show approximately 2,000,000 clones, 90% to 95% seen once. The gene calls are TRBV7-2 and TRBJ2-4; D is possibly TRBD2 (6 bases). The sequence derives from a man aged 18 to 29 in good health. Some clones in this sample may be carry-over from other donors' samples. Sequencing used naive CD8+ T cells from PBMCs. The CDR3 sequence: CASSLGGRGDIQYF. CDR3 bases: TGTGCCAGCAGCTTAGGTGGGCGGGGAGACATTCAGTACTTC.